These T cell receptor beta chains were read from a single sample in a study of blood T cell repertoires in COVID-19. Produced via immunoSEQ multiplex PCR; TCRdb's table is partial and in-frame only. The sample lists around 100,000 clones, about 85% occurring once. Sequences were obtained from peripheral blood. The receptors come from a man aged 35 to 55 with acute or convalescent COVID-19. The CDR3 runs from the conserved cysteine through the conserved F or W. The order of the fields is clone size, V gene, CDR3 length, D gene, J gene, CDR3 protein, CDR3 DNA. A D gene is named only where the DNA matches it firmly. Part of the rows lack a size; the others show once, few, many or a class for expanded clones.

>-|TRBV7-2|13|-|TRBJ2-3
CASSLEAANTQYF
TGTGCCAGCAGCTTGGAAGCGGCGAATACGCAGTATTTT
>-|TRBV9|15|TRBD1|TRBJ2-1
CASSVGTGSYNEQFF
TGTGCCAGCAGCGTAGGGACAGGTAGCTACAATGAGCAGTTCTTC
>-|TRBV9|18|TRBD2|TRBJ2-1
CASSVAWASGGAYNEQFF
TGTGCCAGCAGCGTAGCTTGGGCTAGCGGGGGGGCCTACAATGAGCAGTTCTTC
>-|TRBV24-1|14|TRBD1|TRBJ1-5
CATREGQVNQPQHF
TGTGCCACCAGGGAGGGACAGGTTAATCAGCCCCAGCATTTT
>once|TRBV11-3|16|TRBD1|TRBJ2-1
CASSPSPWTGSNEQFF
TGTGCCAGCAGCCCGAGCCCTTGGACAGGGTCTAATGAGCAGTTCTTC
>-|TRBV19|13|-|TRBJ1-1
CASSAQLGQKAFF
TGTGCCAGTAGTGCCCAATTAGGACAGAAAGCTTTCTTT
>-|TRBV29-1|12|-|TRBJ2-2
CSVERVRGELFF
TGCAGCGTTGAGCGGGTTAGAGGGGAGCTGTTTTTT
>-|TRBV7-9|13|-|TRBJ2-2
CASSFYQDGELFF
TGTGCCAGCAGCTTTTACCAGGACGGGGAGCTGTTTTTT
>-|TRBV5-6|14|-|TRBJ1-5
CASSVGDSNQPQHF
TGTGCCAGCAGCGTAGGAGATAGCAATCAGCCCCAGCATTTT
>few|TRBV6-6|16|TRBD1|TRBJ2-7
CASSLVGQGRSYEQYF
TGTGCCAGCAGCCTCGTTGGACAGGGACGTTCCTACGAGCAGTACTTC
>-|TRBV7-3|14|TRBD2|TRBJ2-1
CASSPTTSGERQFF
TGTGCCAGCAGCCCGACGACTAGCGGGGAACGGCAGTTCTTC
>-|TRBV4-1|19|TRBD2|TRBJ2-5
CASSQVSGRLAGGQETQYF
TGCGCCAGCAGCCAAGTGTCTGGTCGGCTAGCGGGGGGCCAAGAGACCCAGTACTTC
>-|TRBV19|13|-|TRBJ1-5
CASNEGFNQPQHF
TGTGCCAGTAATGAGGGTTTCAATCAGCCCCAGCATTTT
>-|TRBV7-3|13|TRBD2|TRBJ2-5
CASSSGRAETQYF
TGTGCCAGCAGCTCCGGGAGGGCGGAGACCCAGTACTTC
>-|TRBV5-1|15|-|TRBJ2-7
CASSPGQVRSYEQYF
TGCGCCAGCAGCCCCGGACAAGTTCGGTCCTACGAGCAGTACTTC
>-|TRBV4-3|14|-|TRBJ1-5
CASSQEVLRQPQHF
TGCGCCAGCAGCCAAGAGGTGCTGCGGCAGCCCCAGCATTTT
>-|TRBV19|15|-|TRBJ2-7
CASSIQHRPSYEQYF
TGTGCCAGTAGTATCCAACACAGGCCCTCCTACGAGCAGTACTTC
>once|TRBV18|15|TRBD1|TRBJ1-2
CASSPTDRALKGYTF
TGTGCCAGCTCACCTACGGACAGGGCGTTGAAAGGCTACACCTTC
>-|TRBV2|17|TRBD2|TRBJ2-7
CASSERVAGPSSYEQYF
TGTGCCAGCAGTGAAAGGGTAGCGGGACCGAGCTCCTACGAGCAGTACTTC
>-|TRBV10-3|15|TRBD1|TRBJ1-2
CAISKPDRAFYGYTF
TGTGCCATCAGCAAACCGGACAGGGCCTTCTATGGCTACACCTTC
>-|TRBV29-1|16|-|TRBJ1-1
CSVFSPFGEGNTEAFF
TGCAGCGTTTTTTCCCCTTTCGGGGAAGGGAACACTGAAGCTTTCTTT
>once|TRBV7-6|13|-|TRBJ1-1
CASSGTPNTEAFF
TGTGCCAGCAGCGGGACACCGAACACTGAAGCTTTCTTT
>-|TRBV14|20|TRBD2|TRBJ2-1
CASSQDIPSASGGHYNEQFF
TGTGCCAGCAGCCAAGATATCCCTTCGGCTAGCGGGGGCCACTACAATGAGCAGTTCTTC
>-|TRBV5-1|17|TRBD2|TRBJ2-5
CASSKTSGGLYQETQYF
TGCGCCAGCAGCAAGACTAGCGGGGGATTGTACCAAGAGACCCAGTACTTC
>-|TRBV2|16|-|TRBJ1-5
CASRRGGGGGNQPQHF
TGTGCCAGCAGGAGGGGGGGTGGAGGAGGCAATCAGCCCCAGCATTTT
>-|TRBV9|16|TRBD1|TRBJ1-4
CASSYTGQGLNEKLFF
TGTGCCAGCAGCTATACAGGACAGGGCCTTAATGAAAAACTGTTTTTT
>-|TRBV7-2|17|-|TRBJ2-3
CASSPSTGLRVTDTQYF
TGTGCCAGCAGCCCCTCAACAGGGTTACGCGTCACAGATACGCAGTATTTT
>-|TRBV5-1|14|TRBD1|TRBJ2-5
CASSWTGTQETQYF
TGCGCCAGCAGCTGGACAGGGACCCAAGAGACCCAGTACTTC
>-|TRBV12-3/TRBV12-4|13|-|TRBJ2-7
CASSFGGRGEQYF
TGTGCCAGCAGTTTCGGGGGAAGGGGTGAGCAGTACTTC
>-|TRBV5-1|15|-|TRBJ2-7
CASSLVISGSYEQYF
TGCGCCAGCAGCTTGGTGATCTCGGGCTCCTACGAGCAGTACTTC
>-|TRBV19|15|-|TRBJ2-5
CASSIGLHVGETQYF
TGTGCCAGTAGTATAGGACTCCACGTCGGGGAGACCCAGTACTTC
>-|TRBV18|14|-|TRBJ2-5
CASSPPGSQETQYF
TGTGCCAGCTCACCACCGGGCAGCCAAGAGACCCAGTACTTC
>-|TRBV5-5|15|TRBD1|TRBJ1-2
CASRSAGGTAYGYTF
TGTGCCAGCAGGTCTGCAGGCGGGACAGCCTATGGCTACACCTTC
>-|TRBV5-1|15|TRBD2|TRBJ2-3
CASSTAGAPTDTQYF
TGCGCCAGCAGCACAGCGGGGGCCCCCACAGATACGCAGTATTTT
>-|TRBV7-8|12|-|TRBJ2-7
CASSFSGIEQYF
TGTGCCAGCAGCTTCTCAGGGATCGAGCAGTACTTC
>-|TRBV27|12|TRBD1|TRBJ1-2
CASTGGAGGYTF
TGTGCCAGTACAGGGGGCGCGGGGGGCTACACCTTC
>-|TRBV11-2|17|TRBD2|TRBJ2-2
CASSLRSSGANTGELFF
TGTGCCAGCAGCTTACGCAGTAGCGGGGCGAACACCGGGGAGCTGTTTTTT
>-|TRBV19|17|TRBD2|TRBJ2-1
CASSRSRGGSSYNEQFF
TGTGCCAGTAGTCGTTCACGGGGGGGAAGCTCCTACAATGAGCAGTTCTTC
>-|TRBV18|14|-|TRBJ2-5
CASSPRTTQETQYF
TGTGCCAGCTCCCCGAGGACTACCCAAGAGACCCAGTACTTC
>once|TRBV6-5|14|TRBD2|TRBJ2-7
CASDDWAGAYEQYF
TGTGCCAGCGATGACTGGGCGGGGGCCTACGAGCAGTACTTC
>-|TRBV24-1|15|-|TRBJ2-7
CATSDRQGRYYEQYF
TGTGCCACCAGTGACCGTCAGGGGCGCTACTACGAGCAGTACTTC
>-|TRBV19|15|TRBD1|TRBJ2-7
CASSTGQGNSYEQYF
TGTGCCAGTAGTACAGGACAGGGTAATTCCTACGAGCAGTACTTC
>many|TRBV2|12|-|TRBJ1-5
CASSESSQPQHF
TGTGCCAGCAGTGAATCGAGTCAGCCCCAGCATTTT
>-|TRBV20-1|13|-|TRBJ1-6
CSASQGYNSPLHF
TGCAGTGCTAGTCAGGGTTATAATTCACCCCTCCACTTT
>once|TRBV19|14|-|TRBJ2-1
CASSVFRVHNEQFF
TGTGCCAGTAGTGTCTTCAGGGTCCACAATGAGCAGTTCTTC
>-|TRBV5-1|14|TRBD1|TRBJ1-1
CASTYDTGGTEAFF
TGCGCCAGCACCTATGATACAGGGGGAACTGAAGCTTTCTTT
>-|TRBV4-1|15|-|TRBJ1-4
CASSQGGRGNEKLFF
TGCGCCAGCAGCCAAGGGGGCAGGGGAAATGAAAAACTGTTTTTT
>-|TRBV9|15|TRBD1|TRBJ2-7
CASSPRTGGVYEQYF
TGTGCCAGCAGCCCCAGGACAGGGGGCGTTTACGAGCAGTACTTC
>many|TRBV7-9|16|TRBD1|TRBJ1-1
CASRAGTGDWNTEAFF
TGTGCCAGCAGAGCCGGGACAGGGGACTGGAACACTGAAGCTTTCTTT
>-|TRBV18|15|TRBD1|TRBJ1-6
CASSPIQGDNSPLHF
TGTGCCAGCTCACCGATTCAGGGGGATAATTCACCCCTCCACTTT
>-|TRBV2|14|-|TRBJ2-3
CASKFGYSVDTQYF
TGTGCCAGCAAGTTCGGGTATTCGGTAGATACGCAGTATTTT
>-|TRBV3-1/TRBV3-2|16|TRBD1|TRBJ1-2
CASSQAYRAGGYGYTF
TGTGCCAGCAGCCAGGCTTACAGGGCAGGGGGCTATGGCTACACCTTC
>-|TRBV5-1|15|TRBD2|TRBJ2-7
CASSLNGGSSYEQYF
TGCGCCAGCAGCTTGAATGGCGGGAGCTCCTACGAGCAGTACTTC
>few|TRBV7-8|15|TRBD1|TRBJ2-7
CASTRSDRGRGEQYF
TGTGCCAGCACCCGATCGGACAGGGGTCGGGGTGAGCAGTACTTC